The present entry profiles one T cell receptor (beta chain) with its context. The data belong to a study of CXCR3-negative and CXCR3-positive naive CD8 T cells. In preparing the TRB cDNA libraries, 5' RACE with UMI labels was used. TCRdb re-called the 5' RACE reads; every CDR3 protein appears as one record, without DNA. The table for this sample gives around 140,000 distinct CDR3 sequences. The receptor comes from a human donor in good health. Some clones in this sample may be carry-over from other donors' samples. Sequenced: naive CXCR3- CD8+ T cells from blood. Specified subset: CD45RO-CCR7+CD27+CD95- naive CD8+ T cells lacking CXCR3 (TNR3-).

CDR3 region: CSARGTRQGSTRNIQYF. The chain joins TRBV20-1 to TRBJ2-4; TCRdb returns TRBD1, unconfirmable since there is no DNA. In germline, CDR1 is DFQATT, CDR2 SNEGSKA (reference sequence). The CDR3 is made up of 17 amino acids.